The 17 T cell receptor beta chains listed next were all sequenced from one sample in a study of cytomegalovirus exposure and HLA in healthy donors. PCR used 60 Vbeta primers and 13 Jbeta primers. TCRdb keeps only in-frame clones here, not all; method: immunoSEQ multiplex PCR. Of some 150,000 clones in the sample, over 80% were seen once. Sample: PBMCs. The receptor set was obtained from a woman aged 18-35 years in good health and CMV-seronegative.

This clone was recorded once. The chain uses TRBV18 and TRBJ1-5; TRBD1 aligns across 8 bases. Germline V gene sequence: CDR1 KGHSH, CDR2 LQKENI. The CDR3 is made up of 14 amino acids. Trimming at V came to 6 bases and at J to 5 bases, leaving 6 bases not matched to a gene. CDR3 protein: CASSLGQGDQPQHF. The CDR3 bases are TGTGCCAGCTCTTTAGGACAGGGAGATCAGCCCCAGCATTTT.

This clone came up a few times. The V call is TRBV4-1, the J call TRBJ1-4, with D possibly TRBD1 on 5 matching bases. Trimming took off 0 bases at V and 6 bases at J, with 11 bases between the two ends. CDR3 length: 15 amino acids. Looked up from germline, CDR1 is MGHRA and CDR2 is YSYEKL. The CDR3 loop is CASSQEGQGYEKLFF. The CDR3 region has the DNA TGCGCCAGCAGCCAAGAAGGGCAGGGATATGAAAAACTGTTTTTT.

The chain carries TRBV6-1 and TRBJ2-1; TRBD2 aligns across 9 bases. Germline V CDR1 and CDR2: MNHNS, SASEGT. J lost 10 bases, V lost 4 bases, and 8 bases had no gene match. The CDR3 totals 14 residues. CDR3 in DNA: TGTGCCAGCAGTGGCGCGGGGGGGCCTCGGGAGCAGTTCTTC. Amino acid sequence: CASSGAGGPREQFF.

V gene TRBV19 combines with J gene TRBJ2-7; 7 nucleotides match TRBD1. CDR3 length: 14 residues. J was trimmed by 5 bases and V by 6 bases; bases with no gene match: 10. The germline CDR1 and CDR2 sequences are LNHDA and SQIVND (reference sequence). This CDR3 reads CASSPITGVNEQYF. CDR3 nucleotides: TGTGCCAGTAGCCCGATCACAGGGGTCAACGAGCAGTACTTC.

This chain joins TRBV30 and TRBJ2-5, with TRBD2 matching 7 bases. In germline, CDR1 is GTSNPN, CDR2 SVGIG (reference sequence). CDR3 length: 14 residues. Losses at the gene ends were 1 base for V and 4 bases for J; bases not matched to a gene: 6. This CDR3 reads CAWSDKAGPETQYF. The CDR3 nucleotides are TGTGCCTGGAGTGATAAAGCGGGGCCAGAGACCCAGTACTTC.

The genes are TRBV18 and TRBJ1-1; D is unresolved. The CDR3 loop spans 13 amino acids. V was shortened by 3 bases and J by 1 base, with 6 bases between the two germline ends. In germline, CDR1 is KGHSH, CDR2 LQKENI. The CDR3 loop is CASSPQRNTEAFF. The CDR3 region has the DNA TGTGCCAGCTCACCCCAGCGGAACACTGAAGCTTTCTTT. The full variable domain, in which reference TRBV18 and TRBJ1-1 provide the parts outside the CDR3, is NAGVMQNPRHLVRRRGQEARLRCSPMKGHSHVYWYRQLPEEGLKFMVYLQKENIIDESGMPKERFSAEFPKEGPSILRIQQVVRGDSAAYFCASSPQRNTEAFFGQGTRLTVV.

The rearrangement joins TRBV7-6 to TRBJ2-1; 10 positions agree with TRBD1. There are 15 residues in the CDR3. V was pared by 6 bases and J by 4 bases, with 6 bases of the junction left unmatched. CDR1 and CDR2 from the germline V gene are SGHVS and FNYEAQ. CDR3 region: CASRPDRGPYNEQFF. DNA for the CDR3: TGTGCCAGCAGACCCGACAGGGGGCCGTACAATGAGCAGTTCTTC.

This sequence joins TRBV19 and TRBJ2-5; D is unclear. Per germline, CDR1 LNHDA and CDR2 SQIVND (reference sequence). Trimming stripped 8 bases from V and 3 bases from J, with 16 bases between. The CDR3 runs 14 residues. The CDR3 sequence is CASRQVGLEETQYF. The CDR3 DNA follows: TGTGCCAGTCGCCAGGTCGGCTTGGAAGAGACCCAGTACTTC. Full variable domain (outside the CDR3, taken from reference TRBV19 and TRBJ2-5): DGGITQSPKYLFRKEGQNVTLSCEQNLNHDAMYWYRQDPGQGLRLIYYSQIVNDFQKGDIAEGYSVSREKKESFPLTVTSAQKNPTAFYLCASRQVGLEETQYFGPGTRLLVL.

This clone was found once. V and J are TRBV25-1 and TRBJ2-6; 7 nucleotides line up with TRBD1. V gave up 8 bases and J gave up 0 bases; unmatched junction bases: 7. The germline CDR1 and CDR2 sequences are MGHDK and SYGVNS. This CDR3 spans 16 amino acids. CDR3 sequence (DNA): TGTGCCAGCCGACAGGGTGGGAGCTCTGGGGCCAACGTCCTGACTTTC. Translating it yields CASRQGGSSGANVLTF.

This sequence joins TRBV7-9 and TRBJ2-2; maybe TRBD2 (5 bases). The CDR3 totals 15 residues. Germline V gives CDR1 SEHNR, CDR2 FQNEAQ (reference sequence). V dropped 2 bases and J dropped 1 base, with 8 bases sitting between them. CDR3 sequence (DNA): TGTGCCAGCAGCTTATTCGGGGTGAACACCGGGGAGCTGTTTTTT. It encodes CASSLFGVNTGELFF.

Comments on this clone: Distinct nucleotide sequences in the sample also encode this CDR3. This chain links TRBV27 with TRBJ2-1; D may be TRBD1 (5 bases). Trimming stripped 2 bases from V and 4 bases from J, with 6 bases between. CDR1 MNHEY and CDR2 SMNVEV come from the germline V gene (reference sequence). This CDR3 is 13 amino acids long. Here the CDR3 reads CASSLNRYNEQFF. In DNA, the CDR3 is TGTGCCAGCAGTTTAAACAGGTACAATGAGCAGTTCTTC.

The rearrangement links TRBV6-1 to TRBJ2-7; 10 bases agree with TRBD1. This CDR3 contains 16 residues. Unmatched junction bases numbered 10, after V lost 3 bases and J lost 5 bases. Per germline, CDR1 MNHNS and CDR2 SASEGT. The CDR3 sequence: CASSEDVGTGVNEQYF. CDR3 sequence (DNA): TGTGCCAGCAGTGAGGACGTGGGGACAGGGGTTAACGAGCAGTACTTC.

V usage is TRBV7-9 and J usage is TRBJ2-7; 12 nucleotides line up with TRBD2. Germline assignment: CDR1 SEHNR and CDR2 FQNEAQ (reference sequence). The ends lost 6 bases at V and 7 bases at J; junction bases unmatched: 10. The CDR3 has 15 residues. CDR3 loop: CASRGLAGGPWEQYF. The CDR3 DNA is TGTGCCAGCAGAGGTCTAGCGGGGGGGCCATGGGAGCAGTACTTC.

The chain carries TRBV10-2 and TRBJ2-1; 11 nucleotides align to TRBD2. Germline V gene lookup returns CDR1 WSHSY and CDR2 SAAADI. Germline trimming cut 7 bases from V and 4 bases from J; bases unmatched to any gene: 9. This CDR3 contains 16 residues. CDR3 amino acids: CASTISLAGGYNEQFF. The CDR3 nucleotides read TGCGCCAGCACCATATCGCTAGCGGGGGGTTACAATGAGCAGTTCTTC.

This clone was observed many times. V usage is TRBV19 and J usage is TRBJ1-2; TRBD1 aligns across 11 bases. V gave up 5 bases and J gave up 2 bases; unmatched junction bases: 7. Germline CDR1 reads LNHDA; CDR2 reads SQIVND (reference sequence). This CDR3 is built from 16 residues. CDR3 amino acids: CASSRRTGGTNYGYTF. The CDR3 DNA sequence: TGTGCCAGTAGTCGGAGGACAGGGGGCACCAACTATGGCTACACCTTC.

The chain has TRBV29-1 and TRBJ1-4, with 7 bases fitting TRBD1. Trimming cost V 0 bases and J 3 bases; bases outside gene matches: 13. The CDR3 contains 18 residues. CDR1 and CDR2 from the germline V gene are SQVTM and ANQGSEA. CDR3 loop: CSVEDLLSNRGPNEKLFF. The DNA of the CDR3 is TGCAGCGTTGAAGATCTCCTCTCAAACAGGGGTCCTAATGAAAAACTGTTTTTT.

This chain joins TRBV7-8 and TRBJ2-1; 15 bases agree with TRBD2. The ends lost 4 bases at V and 8 bases at J; junction bases unmatched: 15. Germline V gene data show CDR1 as SGHVS and CDR2 as FQNEAQ. CDR3 length: 19 amino acids. The CDR3 sequence: CASSSRPGLAGGKVYEQFF. The CDR3 DNA reads TGTGCCAGCAGCTCGCGTCCGGGACTAGCGGGGGGAAAAGTCTATGAGCAGTTCTTC.